This passage covers 15 T cell receptor beta chains from one sample sequenced in a study of CD8 T cells in ankylosing spondylitis. Study-level points and caveats: A TCR beta motif of roughly eight highly homologous variants seemed to mark ankylosing spondylitis blood.

TCRdb called the 5' RACE reads again in MiXCR, with one record for every CDR3 protein. The table has 500,000 to 650,000 distinct CDR3 sequences, approximately 5% seen once; the top ten hold around 3.5%. The antigens of these receptors remain unknown. Sequenced: blood, either unsorted or a sorted T cell fraction (not recorded which). The receptors shown here come from a male donor with ankylosing spondylitis.

The chain joins TRBV9 to TRBJ2-5; 9 bases fit TRBD2. Trimming removed 3 bases from V and 4 bases from J; junction bases left unmatched: 10. Germline CDR1 and CDR2: SGDLS and YYNGEE. The CDR3 covers 16 residues. CDR3 region: CASSEPPLAGLETQYF. CDR3 bases: TGTGCCAGCAGCGAGCCCCCGCTAGCGGGGTTAGAGACCCAGTACTTC.

This clonotype was seen many times. The genes are TRBV5-1 and TRBJ2-2; D gene unclear. Trimming took off 1 base at V and 5 bases at J, with 12 bases between the two ends. In germline, CDR1 is SGHRS, CDR2 YFSETQ. The CDR3 consists of 15 residues. CDR3 DNA: TGCGCCAGCAGCTTGCCAATCTTTGGGACCGGGGAGCTGTTTTTT. This codes for CASSLPIFGTGELFF.

This clonotype was counted ten times or more. The chain combines TRBV5-1 with TRBJ2-3, with 7 positions matching TRBD2. CDR3 length equals 16 residues. V was pared by 0 bases and J by 5 bases, with 9 bases of the junction left unmatched. Germline-derived CDR1 and CDR2 are SGHRS and YFSETQ. As DNA, the CDR3 is TGCGCCAGCAGCTTGGATACTAGCGATGTAGGAGATACGCAGTATTTT. Its protein is CASSLDTSDVGDTQYF.

This clonotype was observed many times. V and J are TRBV5-5 and TRBJ2-7; D is unresolved. Per the germline V gene, CDR1 is SGHKS and CDR2 is YYEKEE (reference sequence). V was cut by 4 bases and J by 0 bases, with 14 bases left in between. The CDR3 consists of 15 residues. This CDR3 reads CASSIGPRSSYEQYF. In DNA, the CDR3 is TGTGCCAGCAGCATAGGGCCTAGGAGCTCCTACGAGCAGTACTTC.

This clonotype has ten or more counts. This chain uses TRBV7-2 with TRBJ1-2; 11 nucleotides agree with TRBD1. CDR1 and CDR2 (germline): SGHTA, FQGNSA. The CDR3 is 15 amino acids. V dropped 5 bases and J dropped 3; count of bases not matched to a gene: 5. CDR3 region: CASSGRTGGDYGYTF. CDR3 in DNA: TGTGCCAGCAGCGGACGGACAGGGGGCGACTATGGCTACACCTTC.

There are many counts of this clonotype. The CDR3 loop is CASSQGQGPNEKLFF. In nucleotides, the CDR3 is TGTGCCAGCAGCCAAGGACAGGGTCCTAATGAAAAACTGTTTTTT. The J gene is TRBJ1-4, the V gene TRBV4-2; TRBD1 matches 7 bases. This CDR3 is built from 15 residues. V was clipped by 1 base and J by 3 bases; unmatched bases: 2. Looked up from germline, CDR1 is LGHNA and CDR2 is YNFKEQ.

In its sample, this clonotype was seen many times. The chain recombines TRBV5-1 with TRBJ1-3; TRBD1 is a possible D gene (6 bases). The V end was cut by 2 bases, the J end by 3 bases, with 9 bases between. The CDR3 totals 14 residues. Germline V gene data show CDR1 as SGHRS and CDR2 as YFSETQ. The CDR3 loop reads CASSLQGFGNTIYF. For the CDR3, the DNA is TGCGCCAGCAGCTTACAGGGTTTTGGAAACACCATATATTTT. Combining the CDR3 with reference TRBV5-1 and TRBJ1-3 gives the whole variable domain KAGVTQTPRYLIKTRGQQVTLSCSPISGHRSVSWYQQTPGQGLQFLFEYFSETQRNKGNFPGRFSGRQFSNSRSEMNVSTLELGDSALYLCASSLQGFGNTIYFGEGSWLTVV.

Ten or more counts support this clonotype. CDR3 amino acids: CASSLIGGQGAHEQFF. CDR3 nucleotide sequence: TGTGCCAGCAGTTTAATCGGGGGGCAGGGGGCCCATGAGCAGTTCTTC. This chain joins TRBV27 and TRBJ2-1, with D possibly TRBD1 on 8 matching bases. The germline V gene encodes CDR1 MNHEY and CDR2 SMNVEV (reference sequence). The CDR3 totals 16 residues. The ends were cut back, 2 bases at V and 8 bases at J, with 19 bases in the middle.

This clonotype was detected many times. V and J are TRBV5-1 and TRBJ1-1; 7 bases are shared with TRBD1. Germline V CDR1 and CDR2: SGHRS, YFSETQ. The CDR3 spans 14 residues. Germline trimming cut 0 bases from V and 6 bases from J; bases unmatched to any gene: 5. The CDR3 spells CASSLEGARAEAFF. CDR3 DNA sequence: TGCGCCAGCAGCTTGGAGGGGGCTCGGGCTGAAGCTTTCTTT.

This clonotype was seen a few times. The chain couples TRBV7-3 to TRBJ1-1, with TRBD1 matching over 7 bases. Unmatched junction bases numbered 7, after V lost 0 bases and J lost 6 bases. The CDR3 contains 15 residues. Germline-derived CDR1 and CDR2 are SGHTA and FQGTGA. The CDR3 DNA sequence: TGTGCCAGCAGCTTAACGACTCGACAGGGCGCTGAAGCTTTCTTT. It codes for CASSLTTRQGAEAFF.

This clonotype was detected only a few times. The CDR3 is CASSRFGTDNNEQFF. The DNA for the CDR3 is TGTGCCAGCAGCCGTTTCGGGACAGATAACAATGAGCAGTTCTTC. The rearrangement uses TRBV7-6 and TRBJ2-1; 7 bases line up with TRBD1. The CDR3 consists of 15 residues. With 5 bases clipped from V and 5 bases from J, the junction kept 9 bases outside the gene matches. Germline lookup yields CDR1 SGHVS and CDR2 FNYEAQ.

This clonotype was picked up many times. The chain is built from TRBV11-2 and TRBJ2-1; either TRBD1 or TRBD2 may fit D (6 bases each). Per germline, CDR1 SGHAT and CDR2 FQNNGV. Trimming shortened V by 2 bases and J by 0 bases, and 23 bases separated the two germline ends. The CDR3 has 20 residues. CDR3 sequence (DNA): TGTGCCAGCAGCTTATCCCTCGGGGGCCTTGATCTCAGCTCCTACAATGAGCAGTTCTTC. Protein: CASSLSLGGLDLSSYNEQFF.

This clonotype was observed many times. This chain uses TRBV20-1 with TRBJ2-3; D may match TRBD1 or TRBD2 (5 bases each). Between the trimmed V and J ends, which lost 1 base and 2 bases, there was a span of 10 bases. The CDR3 has 14 residues. In germline, CDR1 is DFQATT, CDR2 SNEGSKA (reference sequence). CDR3 protein: CSARGDGNTDTQYF. Here the CDR3 DNA reads TGCAGTGCTAGAGGGGACGGGAACACAGATACGCAGTATTTT.

This clonotype was detected only a few times. This chain uses TRBV27 with TRBJ2-1; D is tentatively TRBD1 or TRBD2 (6 bases each). V shed 3 bases and J shed 12 bases, with 18 bases lying between them. Germline loops: CDR1 MNHEY, CDR2 SMNVEV (reference sequence). This CDR3 has 14 amino acids. CDR3 DNA: TGTGCCAGCAGTTTTGGCGGAGGGGGGCGTGGGCAGTTCTTC. Protein product: CASSFGGGGRGQFF.

About this clonotype itself: One end of the junction does not line up with germline, which may come from a read error. The V and J genes are TRBV7-7 and TRBJ2-5; D may correspond to TRBD1 or TRBD2 (6 bases each). Germline CDR1 and CDR2: SSHAT and FNYEAQ (reference sequence). The CDR3 consists of 15 residues. The CDR3 loop is CASSLYREEGETQYF. The DNA for the CDR3 is TGTGCTAGCAGCCTATACAGGGAGGAGGGAGAGACCCAGTACTTC.